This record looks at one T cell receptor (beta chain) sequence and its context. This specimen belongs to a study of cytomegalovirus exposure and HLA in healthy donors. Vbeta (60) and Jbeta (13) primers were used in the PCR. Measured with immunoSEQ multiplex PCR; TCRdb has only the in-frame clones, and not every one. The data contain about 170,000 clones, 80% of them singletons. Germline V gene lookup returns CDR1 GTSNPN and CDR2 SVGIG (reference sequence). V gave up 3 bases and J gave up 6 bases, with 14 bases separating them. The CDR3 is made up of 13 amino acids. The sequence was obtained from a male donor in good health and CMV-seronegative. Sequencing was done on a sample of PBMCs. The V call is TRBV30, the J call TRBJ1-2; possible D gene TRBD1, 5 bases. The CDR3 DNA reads TGTGCCTGGAGGTTGGGGGGGGGAGATGGCTACACCTTC. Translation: CAWRLGGGDGYTF.